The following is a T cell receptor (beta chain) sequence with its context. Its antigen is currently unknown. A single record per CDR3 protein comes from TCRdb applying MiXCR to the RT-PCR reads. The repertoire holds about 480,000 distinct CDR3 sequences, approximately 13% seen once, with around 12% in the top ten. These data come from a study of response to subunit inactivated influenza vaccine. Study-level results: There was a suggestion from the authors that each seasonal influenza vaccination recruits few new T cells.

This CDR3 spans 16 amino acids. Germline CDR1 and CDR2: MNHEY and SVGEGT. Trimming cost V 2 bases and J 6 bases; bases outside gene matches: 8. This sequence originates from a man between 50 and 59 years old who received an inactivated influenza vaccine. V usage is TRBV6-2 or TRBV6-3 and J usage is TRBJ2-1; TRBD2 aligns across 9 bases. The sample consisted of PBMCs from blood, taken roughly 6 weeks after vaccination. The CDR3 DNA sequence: TGTGCCAGCAGTTACCAGGGCGGGGGGGCCGGCAATGAGCAGTTCTTC. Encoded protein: CASSYQGGGAGNEQFF.